This T cell receptor beta chain derives from a study of identical twins. General study findings and limits: Beta clonotypes that were abundant in cord blood contained fewer insertions, a pattern absent from memory repertoires. Excess sharing by twins proved weaker in beta out-of-frame sequences. Compared with unrelated sharing, twin-shared out-of-frame alpha sequences had more low-probability sequences. Analyses based on zero insertions could be partly confounded by invariant MAIT and iNKT cells.

TCRdb processed the 5' RACE reads anew with MiXCR; each CDR3 protein has one entry. The table records 200,000 to 250,000 distinct CDR3 sequences, about 13% of them present only once. Points on this clonotype: As yet, its antigen is unknown.

Germline assignment: CDR1 LGHNA and CDR2 YNFKEQ. V was clipped by 8 bases and J by 1 base; unmatched bases: 12. The length of the CDR3 is 18 residues. The data also belong to a second study, concerning yellow fever vaccine responses in identical twins.

The receptor's source is a young woman in good health. Material: memory (CD45RO+) T cells sorted from blood. The gene calls are TRBV4-2 and TRBJ2-1, with 12 nucleotides matching TRBD2. CDR3 region: CASSAATSGGKSYNEQFF. The CDR3 DNA sequence: TGTGCCAGCTCAGCGGCGACTAGCGGGGGTAAGTCCTACAATGAGCAGTTCTTC.